This T cell receptor beta chain was profiled in a study of OX40 agonist ivuxolimab in advanced cancers. In the study overall: Partial responses occurred in Three dose-escalation patients, one with hepatocellular carcinoma and two with cutaneous melanoma.

Produced via immunoSEQ multiplex PCR; TCRdb's table is partial and in-frame only. The sample holds tens of thousands of clones, 85% seen once. Germline CDR1 is MRHNA and CDR2 is SNTAGT. V was pared by 4 bases and J by 8 bases, with 5 bases of the junction left unmatched. The CDR3 has 14 amino acids. The sample here was CD4+ or CD8+ T cells sorted from blood, taken in a trial of the OX40 agonist ivuxolimab. The chain joins TRBV6-4 to TRBJ1-2, with 12 bases matching TRBD1. The origin of this receptor is an adult with an advanced solid tumor such as melanoma, head and neck, liver or kidney cancer. The CDR3 DNA follows: TGTGCCAGCAGTGCGGGACAGGGGGCTGACGGCTACACCTTC. Residues: CASSAGQGADGYTF.